The 4 T cell receptor beta chains listed next were all sequenced from one sample in a study of T-cell memory formation after mild COVID-19. TCRdb reprocessed the 5' RACE reads via MiXCR and lists one record per CDR3 protein. Of roughly 450,000 distinct CDR3 sequences in the sample, 18% are singletons; the top ten hold 9% to 15%. The sequenced sample consisted of PBMCs or a T cell subset sorted from them (not recorded which). These receptors came from an adult woman who had mild COVID-19 (a few samples of this study predate the infection). Cell type and time point are not known.

V and J are TRBV7-9 and TRBJ2-1; D ambiguous. This CDR3 region has 14 residues. The germline gives CDR1 SEHNR, CDR2 FQNEAQ (reference sequence). V lost 5 bases, J lost 3 bases, and 11 bases lay in between. The CDR3 loop reads CASSPVTGYNEQFF. In DNA, the CDR3 is TGTGCCAGCAGCCCTGTCACTGGCTACAATGAGCAGTTCTTC.

The rearrangement links TRBV6-1 to TRBJ2-7; 9 nucleotides match TRBD1. This CDR3 is 12 amino acids long. J was trimmed by 11 bases and V by 5 bases; bases with no gene match: 7. The germline CDR1 and CDR2 sequences are MNHNS and SASEGT. CDR3 in DNA: TGTGCCAGCAGTCCCTCGGGACAGGGAAAGTACTTC. Its translation is CASSPSGQGKYF.

This clonotype was counted once. The J gene is TRBJ1-2, the V gene TRBV18; D is unresolved. The germline V gene encodes CDR1 KGHSH and CDR2 LQKENI. V was shortened by 6 bases and J by 9 bases, with 20 bases between the two germline ends. This CDR3 spans 14 amino acids. The CDR3 region is CASSFRVRARSYTF. The CDR3 DNA follows: TGTGCCAGCTCGTTCCGAGTCCGGGCTAGGAGCTACACCTTC.

This clonotype was seen a handful of times. The chain links TRBV5-1 to TRBJ1-1; 7 bases align to TRBD1. This CDR3 has 13 residues. Looked up from germline, CDR1 is SGHRS and CDR2 is YFSETQ. Trimming cost V 4 bases and J 6 bases; bases outside gene matches: 6. CDR3 DNA: TGCGCCAGCAGCGAAACGACAGGGCCTGAAGCTTTCTTT. Translating gives CASSETTGPEAFF.